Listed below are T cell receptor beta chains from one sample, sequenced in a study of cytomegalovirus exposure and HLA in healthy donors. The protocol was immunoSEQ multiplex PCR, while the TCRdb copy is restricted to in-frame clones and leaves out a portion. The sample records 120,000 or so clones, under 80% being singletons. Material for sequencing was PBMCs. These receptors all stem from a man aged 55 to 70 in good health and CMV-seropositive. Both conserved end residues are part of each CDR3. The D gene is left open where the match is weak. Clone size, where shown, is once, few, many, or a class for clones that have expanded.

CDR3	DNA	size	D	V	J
CASSPRPDTDTQYF	TGCGCCAGCAGCCCCCGTCCAGACACAGATACGCAGTATTTT	NA	NA	TRBV4-1	TRBJ2-3
CASREDGLLEQFF	TGTGCCAGCAGGGAGGACGGACTCCTGGAGCAGTTCTTC	NA	NA	TRBV2	TRBJ2-1
CASSLAVTSGGVDTQYF	TGCGCCAGCAGCTTGGCCGTCACTAGCGGGGGGGTGGATACGCAGTATTTT	NA	TRBD2	TRBV5-1	TRBJ2-3
CASSLGWAHYNEQFF	TGTGCCAGCAGCTTAGGCTGGGCACACTACAATGAGCAGTTCTTC	NA	NA	TRBV11-2	TRBJ2-1
CASSQKLGQTNYGYTF	TGCGCCAGCAGTCAGAAGTTGGGACAGACTAACTATGGCTACACCTTC	NA	TRBD1	TRBV23-1	TRBJ1-2
CASKGQTDTQYF	TGTGCCAGCAAAGGACAGACAGATACGCAGTATTTT	NA	NA	TRBV5-8	TRBJ2-3
CAWSAKGDRGRRDTQYF	TGTGCCTGGAGTGCGAAGGGGGACAGGGGGCGAAGAGATACGCAGTATTTT	NA	TRBD1	TRBV30	TRBJ2-3
CAWSVIGTGDQPQHF	TGTGCCTGGAGTGTAATAGGGACAGGGGATCAGCCCCAGCATTTT	NA	TRBD1	TRBV30	TRBJ1-5
CASSQDLGSGGSTGELFF	TGTGCCAGCAGCCAAGATCTCGGCAGCGGGGGGTCCACCGGGGAGCTGTTTTTT	few	TRBD2	TRBV4-2	TRBJ2-2
CASSESARSYEQYF	TGCGCCAGCAGTGAGTCGGCCCGATCCTACGAGCAGTACTTC	NA	NA	TRBV10-1	TRBJ2-7
CASSFIGQSKGYTF	TGCGCCAGCAGCTTCATAGGACAGTCTAAAGGCTACACCTTC	few	NA	TRBV5-1	TRBJ1-2
CASRGGDQGHSPLHF	TGTGCCAGCAGGGGGGGGGACCAAGGACATTCACCCCTCCACTTT	NA	NA	TRBV2	TRBJ1-6
CASSLGTVIPEKLFF	TGCGCCAGCAGCCTGGGGACAGTAATCCCTGAAAAACTGTTTTTT	NA	TRBD1	TRBV5-1	TRBJ1-4
CASSPGLAGGYEQYF	TGTGCCAGCAGCCCGGGACTAGCGGGAGGTTACGAGCAGTACTTC	NA	TRBD2	TRBV13	TRBJ2-7
CASSGVWDRGGYEQYF	TGTGCCAGCAGCGGGGTATGGGACAGGGGTGGCTACGAGCAGTACTTC	few	TRBD1	TRBV6-6	TRBJ2-7
CASSGGTTNYGYTF	TGTGCCAGCAGTGGCGGTACTACTAACTATGGCTACACCTTC	NA	NA	TRBV6-1	TRBJ1-2
CASSSGLAGTGELFF	TGCGCCAGCAGCTCGGGACTAGCGGGGACCGGGGAGCTGTTTTTT	NA	TRBD2	TRBV5-1	TRBJ2-2
CASSLGQFSYNEQFF	TGTGCCAGCAGCTTGGGACAGTTCTCCTACAATGAGCAGTTCTTC	NA	TRBD1	TRBV7-3	TRBJ2-1
CASSTHGQGWTEAFF	TGTGCCAGCAGTACGCATGGACAGGGTTGGACTGAAGCTTTCTTT	NA	TRBD1	TRBV28	TRBJ1-1
CASSLVRVQDTEAFF	TGTGCCAGCAGCTTAGTGCGGGTTCAGGACACTGAAGCTTTCTTT	NA	NA	TRBV11-2	TRBJ1-1
CASSGGGANTGELFF	TGTGCCAGCAGCGGCGGGGGGGCGAACACCGGGGAGCTGTTTTTT	once	TRBD2	TRBV11-3	TRBJ2-2
CASSGLAGGPHEQYF	TGCGCCAGCAGCGGTTTAGCGGGGGGGCCCCACGAGCAGTACTTC	NA	TRBD2	TRBV5-1	TRBJ2-7
CASSVQGVNEKLFF	TGTGCCAGCAGCGTCCAAGGGGTTAATGAAAAACTGTTTTTT	NA	NA	TRBV9	TRBJ1-4
CASSVDPGQGDIQYF	TGTGCCAGCAGCGTAGATCCGGGACAGGGGGACATTCAGTACTTC	few	TRBD1	TRBV9	TRBJ2-4
CASSFSTEAFF	TGTGCCAGCAGCTTCAGCACTGAAGCTTTCTTT	NA	NA	TRBV6-5	TRBJ1-1
CASSRLQSRGGEQFF	TGTGCCAGTAGTAGGTTACAGTCCCGGGGAGGGGAGCAGTTCTTC	once	TRBD2	TRBV19	TRBJ2-1
CASSPADEKLFF	TGTGCCAGCAGTCCAGCGGACGAAAAACTGTTTTTT	NA	NA	TRBV6-1	TRBJ1-4
CASSLGLAGGRETQYF	TGTGCCAGCAGCTTAGGGCTAGCGGGAGGGAGGGAGACCCAGTACTTC	NA	TRBD2	TRBV7-2	TRBJ2-5
CASSPQPLDLSGNTIYF	TGTGCCAGCTCACCACAACCCTTAGATCTCTCTGGAAACACCATATATTTT	NA	NA	TRBV18	TRBJ1-3
CASSLGPGTEAFF	TGTGCCAGCAGCTTGGGCCCGGGAACTGAAGCTTTCTTT	few	NA	TRBV5-5	TRBJ1-1
CASSYGASGGAGEQFF	TGTGCCAGCAGCTATGGGGCTAGCGGGGGGGCTGGGGAGCAGTTCTTC	NA	TRBD2	TRBV5-4	TRBJ2-1
CASSVRGETQYF	TGTGCCAGCAGTGTTCGGGGGGAGACCCAGTACTTC	NA	NA	TRBV2	TRBJ2-5
CASSLQGQGNYGYTF	TGTGCCAGCAGCCTGCAGGGGCAGGGGAACTATGGCTACACCTTC	NA	NA	TRBV7-3	TRBJ1-2
CASSPGQRRYNEQFF	TGTGCCAGCAGCCCGGGACAGCGGCGGTACAATGAGCAGTTCTTC	NA	TRBD1	TRBV11-2	TRBJ2-1
CASSHTDTNQPQHF	TGTGCCAGCAGCCACACGGACACGAATCAGCCCCAGCATTTT	NA	NA	TRBV6-6	TRBJ1-5
CASSQDQRGTGQPQHF	TGCGCCAGCAGCCAAGATCAGCGGGGCACGGGTCAGCCCCAGCATTTT	NA	NA	TRBV4-1	TRBJ1-5
CAISQGANQPQHF	TGTGCCATTAGCCAGGGGGCCAATCAGCCCCAGCATTTT	NA	TRBD1	TRBV10-3	TRBJ1-5
CASSSRVRPYEQYF	TGTGCCAGCAGCTCCCGGGTCCGTCCCTACGAGCAGTACTTC	NA	NA	TRBV5-6	TRBJ2-7
CASSLGASGRPSSYNEQFF	TGTGCCAGCAGCTTAGGGGCTAGCGGGAGGCCGAGCTCCTACAATGAGCAGTTCTTC	NA	TRBD2	TRBV7-3	TRBJ2-1
CASSLGSPRDYGYTF	TGCGCCAGCAGCTTGGGATCCCCGAGGGACTATGGCTACACCTTC	NA	NA	TRBV5-1	TRBJ1-2
CAKNIDRGPNTGELFF	TGTGCCAAGAATATTGACAGGGGGCCGAACACCGGGGAGCTGTTTTTT	NA	TRBD1	TRBV2	TRBJ2-2
CASSPLPGTARTDTQYF	TGTGCCAGCAGTCCACTACCGGGGACAGCCCGCACAGATACGCAGTATTTT	NA	TRBD1	TRBV28	TRBJ2-3
CASSVRARAQPQHF	TGTGCCAGCAGCGTTAGGGCCAGGGCGCAGCCCCAGCATTTT	NA	NA	TRBV9	TRBJ1-5
CASSKERGWGRVYYEQYF	TGTGCCAGCAGCAAAGAAAGGGGGTGGGGCAGGGTCTACTACGAGCAGTACTTC	NA	NA	TRBV21-1	TRBJ2-7
CATPYQGGYTF	TGTGCCACCCCCTATCAGGGTGGCTACACCTTC	NA	NA	TRBV7-9	TRBJ1-2
CASIYDGAGGTDTQYF	TGTGCCAGCATCTACGACGGGGCGGGGGGCACAGATACGCAGTATTTT	once	TRBD2	TRBV7-9	TRBJ2-3
CASSFYNQPQHF	TGTGCCAGCAGCTTTTACAATCAGCCCCAGCATTTT	NA	NA	TRBV7-2	TRBJ1-5
CAWSRHTSGTGPPNYGYTF	TGTGCCTGGAGTCGCCACACCTCCGGGACAGGACCCCCTAACTATGGCTACACCTTC	NA	TRBD1	TRBV30	TRBJ1-2
CASSFLAGANTGELFF	TGTGCCAGTAGTTTTCTAGCGGGAGCGAACACCGGGGAGCTGTTTTTT	NA	TRBD2	TRBV19	TRBJ2-2
CASSNGQSTGNTIYF	TGTGCCAGCAGCAACGGACAGTCCACTGGAAACACCATATATTTT	NA	NA	TRBV5-4	TRBJ1-3
CASSPSRGTANTGELFF	TGTGCCAGCAGCCCCTCACGCGGGACAGCGAACACCGGGGAGCTGTTTTTT	NA	NA	TRBV7-9	TRBJ2-2
CASTRGYGYTF	TGTGCCAGCACCCGGGGCTATGGCTACACCTTC	NA	NA	TRBV2	TRBJ1-2
CASSLDMVGSYEQYF	TGTGCCAGCAGCTTAGATATGGTGGGGAGCTACGAGCAGTACTTC	NA	NA	TRBV11-2	TRBJ2-7